This T cell receptor beta chain is drawn from a study of cytomegalovirus exposure and HLA in healthy donors. Study-level background: The study placed approximately 80% of its approximately 380 genotyped donors in the Caucasian-associated ancestry cluster.

The study's findings and limits: Relative to equally common others, HLA-associated TCR beta chains showed greater clonal expansion in a later analysis. Cytomegalovirus association was listed for roughly 160 TCR beta chains. At a 0.05 false discovery rate, a later analysis found around 17,000 TCR beta sequences to be associated with HLA alleles.

On this clone: Antigen specificity is unknown.

Trimming removed 3 bases from V and 2 bases from J; junction bases left unmatched: 3. The V gene's germline CDR1 is LNHDA and CDR2 SQIVND (reference sequence). The CDR3 totals 15 residues. 60 Vbeta and 13 Jbeta primers were used in PCR. Only in-frame clones appear in the TCRdb table, and some are missing; sequencing was by immunoSEQ multiplex PCR. The sample holds approximately 200,000 clones, approximately 85% seen once. The chain recombines TRBV19 with TRBJ2-7; 11 bases match TRBD1. This clonotype was obtained from a woman aged 45-60 years in good health and CMV-seronegative. The source material was PBMCs. The DNA for the CDR3 is TGTGCCAGTAGTATCGGGACAGGGGGGACCTACGAGCAGTACTTC. It translates to CASSIGTGGTYEQYF.